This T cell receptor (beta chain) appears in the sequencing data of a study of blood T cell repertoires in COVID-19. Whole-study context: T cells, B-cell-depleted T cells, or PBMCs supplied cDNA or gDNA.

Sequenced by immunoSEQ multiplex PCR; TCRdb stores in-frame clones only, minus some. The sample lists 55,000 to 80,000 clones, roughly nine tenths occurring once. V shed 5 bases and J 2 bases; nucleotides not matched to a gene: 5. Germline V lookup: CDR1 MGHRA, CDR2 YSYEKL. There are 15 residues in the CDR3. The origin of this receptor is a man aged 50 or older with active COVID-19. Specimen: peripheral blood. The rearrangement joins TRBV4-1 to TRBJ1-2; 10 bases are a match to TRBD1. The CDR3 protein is CASSYRTGGNYGYTF. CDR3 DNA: TGCGCCAGCAGCTACCGGACAGGGGGGAACTATGGCTACACCTTC.